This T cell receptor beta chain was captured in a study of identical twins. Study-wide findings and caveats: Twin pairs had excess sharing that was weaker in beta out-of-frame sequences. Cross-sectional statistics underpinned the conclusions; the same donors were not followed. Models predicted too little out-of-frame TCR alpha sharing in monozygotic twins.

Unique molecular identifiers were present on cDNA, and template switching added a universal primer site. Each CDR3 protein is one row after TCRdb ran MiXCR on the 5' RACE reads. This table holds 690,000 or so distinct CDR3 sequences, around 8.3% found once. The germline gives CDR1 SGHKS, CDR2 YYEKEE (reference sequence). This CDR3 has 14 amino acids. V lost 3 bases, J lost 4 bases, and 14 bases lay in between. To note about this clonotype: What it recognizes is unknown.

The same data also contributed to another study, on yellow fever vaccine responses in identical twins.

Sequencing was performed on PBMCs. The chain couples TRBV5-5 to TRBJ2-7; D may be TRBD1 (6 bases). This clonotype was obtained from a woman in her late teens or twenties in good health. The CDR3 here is CASSSTGQFYEQYF. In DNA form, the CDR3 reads TGTGCCAGCAGCTCGACAGGCCAGTTTTACGAGCAGTACTTC.